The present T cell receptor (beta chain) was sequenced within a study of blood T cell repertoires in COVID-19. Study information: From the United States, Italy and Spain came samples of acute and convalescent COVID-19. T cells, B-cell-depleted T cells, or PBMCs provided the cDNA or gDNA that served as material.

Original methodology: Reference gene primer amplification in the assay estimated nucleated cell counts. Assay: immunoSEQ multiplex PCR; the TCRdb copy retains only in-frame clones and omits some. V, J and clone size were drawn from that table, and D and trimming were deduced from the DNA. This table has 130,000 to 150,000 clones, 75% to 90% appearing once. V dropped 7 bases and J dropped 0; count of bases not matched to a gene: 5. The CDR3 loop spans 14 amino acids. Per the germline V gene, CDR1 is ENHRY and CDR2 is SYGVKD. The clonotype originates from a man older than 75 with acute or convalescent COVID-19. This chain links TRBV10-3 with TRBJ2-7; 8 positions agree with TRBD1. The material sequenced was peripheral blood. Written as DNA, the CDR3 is TGTGCCATCAATACAGGGGGAATCTCCTACGAGCAGTACTTC. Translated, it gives CAINTGGISYEQYF.